This TCR beta chain stems from a study of blood T cell repertoires in COVID-19. Some clones are missing from TCRdb's copy, which holds only in-frame ones; the method was immunoSEQ multiplex PCR. Found here are about 170,000 clones, about 88% of them singletons; the top ten hold 0.77%. Specimen: PBMCs or T cells enriched from blood (not recorded which). This TCR derives from a woman younger than 35 who had recovered from COVID-19.

The CDR3 DNA follows: TGCAGCGTTGGGAGCGGGAGGGCAGATACGCAGTATTTT. Protein: CSVGSGRADTQYF. The chain joins TRBV29-1 to TRBJ2-3; TRBD2 aligns across 10 bases. From germline, CDR1 is SQVTM and CDR2 ANQGSEA. Trimming removed 4 bases from V and 4 bases from J; junction bases left unmatched: 2. This CDR3 comprises 13 residues.